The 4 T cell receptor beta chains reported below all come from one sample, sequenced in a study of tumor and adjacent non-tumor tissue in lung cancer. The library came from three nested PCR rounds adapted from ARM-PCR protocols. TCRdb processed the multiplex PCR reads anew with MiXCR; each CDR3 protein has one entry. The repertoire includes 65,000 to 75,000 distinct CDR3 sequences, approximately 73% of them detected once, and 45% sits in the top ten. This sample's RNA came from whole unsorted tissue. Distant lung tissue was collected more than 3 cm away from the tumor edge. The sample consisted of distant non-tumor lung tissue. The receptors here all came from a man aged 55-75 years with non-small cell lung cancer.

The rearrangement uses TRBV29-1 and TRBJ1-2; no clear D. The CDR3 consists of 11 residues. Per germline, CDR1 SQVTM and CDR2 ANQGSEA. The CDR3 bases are TGCAGGGTATTTGGGCATGGTGCCTACACCTTC. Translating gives CRVFGHGAYTF.

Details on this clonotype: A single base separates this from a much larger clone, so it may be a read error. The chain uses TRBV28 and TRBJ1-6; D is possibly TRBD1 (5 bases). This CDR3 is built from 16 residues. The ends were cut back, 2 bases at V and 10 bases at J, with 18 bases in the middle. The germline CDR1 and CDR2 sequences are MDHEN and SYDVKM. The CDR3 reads CASSLAATAEQSPLHF. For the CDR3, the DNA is TGTGCCAGCAGTTTAGCCGCGACAGCGGAGCAATCACCCCTCCACTTT.

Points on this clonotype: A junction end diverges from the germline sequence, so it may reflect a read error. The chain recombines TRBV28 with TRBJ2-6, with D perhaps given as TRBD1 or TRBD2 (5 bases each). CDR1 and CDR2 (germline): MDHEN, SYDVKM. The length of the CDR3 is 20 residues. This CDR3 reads CASSLSMAAYSSSGANVLAF. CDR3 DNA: TGTGCCAGCAGTTTATCGATGGCGGCCTACTCTAGCTCTGGGGCCAACGTCCTGGCTTTC.

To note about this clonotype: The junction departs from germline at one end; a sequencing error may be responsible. The chain's CDR3 is CVSGTGFLGANLLTF. The DNA for the CDR3 is TGTGTCAGCGGGACGGGGTTCCTCGGGGCCAACCTCCTGACTTTC. J is TRBJ2-6 and V is TRBV28; 7 nucleotides match TRBD2. Per the germline V gene, CDR1 is MDHEN and CDR2 is SYDVKM. This CDR3 is built from 15 residues.